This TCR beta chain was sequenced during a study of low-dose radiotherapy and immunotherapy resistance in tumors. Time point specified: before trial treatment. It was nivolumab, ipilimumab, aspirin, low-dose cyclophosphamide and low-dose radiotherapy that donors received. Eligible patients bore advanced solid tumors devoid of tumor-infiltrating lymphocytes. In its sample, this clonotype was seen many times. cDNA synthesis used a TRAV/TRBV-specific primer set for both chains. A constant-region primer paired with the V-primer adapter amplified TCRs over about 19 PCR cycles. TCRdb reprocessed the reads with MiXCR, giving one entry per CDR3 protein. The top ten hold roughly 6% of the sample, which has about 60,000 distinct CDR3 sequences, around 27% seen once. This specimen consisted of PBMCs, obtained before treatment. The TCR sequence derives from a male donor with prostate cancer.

The CDR3 loop is CASSSGTSGDNEQFF. The CDR3 region has the DNA TGTGCCAGCAGTTCGGGAACTAGCGGGGACAATGAGCAGTTCTTC. J is TRBJ2-1 and V is TRBV12-3 or TRBV12-4; TRBD2 aligns across 10 bases. The CDR3 totals 15 residues. V gave up 4 bases and J gave up 5 bases; unmatched junction bases: 5.